This T cell receptor (beta chain) was sequenced for a study of CD8 T cells in ankylosing spondylitis. Points from the study as a whole: Seemingly characteristic of ankylosing spondylitis blood was a TCR beta motif consisting of about 8 highly homologous variants. Disease-linked clones reportedly concentrated significantly in matched ankylosing spondylitis synovial fluid.

This clonotype has at least ten counts. Antigen unknown. Quantitative 5'-RACE was performed with molecular barcodes, and it yielded the TCR beta libraries. TCRdb itself ran the 5' RACE reads through MiXCR, one entry per CDR3 protein. The sample comprises roughly 470,000 distinct CDR3 sequences, roughly a quarter of which are singletons, and 0.89% rests with the top ten. V was pared by 5 bases and J by 0 bases, with 14 bases of the junction left unmatched. CDR1 SGHAT and CDR2 FQDESV come from the germline V gene (reference sequence). This CDR3 has 18 amino acids. The chain carries TRBV11-1 and TRBJ2-7, with 9 bases matching TRBD1. The sequence was obtained from a male donor with ankylosing spondylitis. The source material was blood, either unsorted or a sorted T cell fraction (not recorded which). The CDR3 spells CASSKQGALSGISYEQYF. Written as DNA, the CDR3 is TGTGCCAGCAGCAAACAGGGGGCTCTGAGCGGGATCTCCTACGAGCAGTACTTC.